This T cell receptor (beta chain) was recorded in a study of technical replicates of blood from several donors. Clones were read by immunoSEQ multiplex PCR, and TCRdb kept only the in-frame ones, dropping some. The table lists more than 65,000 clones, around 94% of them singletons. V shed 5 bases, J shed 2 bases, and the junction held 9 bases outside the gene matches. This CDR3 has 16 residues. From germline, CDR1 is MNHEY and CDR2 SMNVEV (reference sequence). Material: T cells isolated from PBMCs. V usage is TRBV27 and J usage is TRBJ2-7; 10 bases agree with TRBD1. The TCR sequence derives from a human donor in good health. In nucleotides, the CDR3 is TGTGCCAGCAGTCACGGGTCCGGGACAGGGGCCTACGAGCAGTACTTC. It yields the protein CASSHGSGTGAYEQYF.